Below are 10 T cell receptor beta chains sequenced from a single sample in a study of T cell changes during pregnancy in multiple sclerosis (dated by TCRdb to between 2018 and 2021). Library generation was performed with the immunoSEQ multiplex PCR assay. The clones in this table, taken by TCRdb from immuneACCESS, are in-frame only. Not every clone is retained; where verified, under half of the shortfall comes from an unresolved V gene, and the cause of the rest is unknown. This sample holds 65,000 to 95,000 clones; approximately 91% were observed only once. 1.9% of the sample rests with the top ten. Sequenced here: peripheral blood, sampled before pregnancy. The receptors were gathered from a female donor with multiple sclerosis, enrolled in a pregnancy study.

The V call is TRBV2, the J call TRBJ2-1; possible D gene TRBD2, 6 bases. Germline CDR1 is SNHLY and CDR2 is FYNNEI. This CDR3 spans 11 amino acids. The germline V and J ends were trimmed by 9 bases and 4 bases, with 7 bases remaining between them. CDR3: CASGLYNEQFF. The DNA of the CDR3 is TGTGCCAGTGGACTATACAATGAGCAGTTCTTC.

The gene calls are TRBV30 and TRBJ1-3; D not certain. The CDR3 is made up of 14 amino acids. The germline V and J ends were trimmed by 1 base and 0 bases, with 7 bases remaining between them. Per the germline V gene, CDR1 is GTSNPN and CDR2 is SVGIG (reference sequence). CDR3 protein: CAWSGTFSGNTIYF. The DNA for the CDR3 is TGTGCCTGGAGTGGGACTTTCTCTGGAAACACCATATATTTT.

This chain connects TRBV5-1 to TRBJ2-4; weak D call: TRBD2 (5 bases). The CDR3 loop spans 15 amino acids. Germline V CDR1 and CDR2: SGHRS, YFSETQ. Trimming took off 3 bases at V and 1 base at J, with 11 bases between the two ends. CDR3 nucleotide sequence: TGCGCCAGCAGCTCTTCCGGGAATGCCAAAAACATTCAGTACTTC. Amino acid sequence: CASSSSGNAKNIQYF.

V is TRBV7-6 and J is TRBJ1-2; 9 nucleotides match TRBD1. The trim removed 5 bases at V and 2 bases at J, leaving 9 bases unmatched. Per germline, CDR1 SGHVS and CDR2 FNYEAQ. This CDR3 has 16 residues. CDR3 nucleotide sequence: TGTGCCAGCAGCGGATACAGGGGGCAAGGCAACTATGGCTACACCTTC. It translates to CASSGYRGQGNYGYTF.

The chain carries TRBV5-1 and TRBJ2-3; 13 positions agree with TRBD2. V was pared by 0 bases and J by 2 bases, with 6 bases of the junction left unmatched. Germline V CDR1 and CDR2: SGHRS, YFSETQ. CDR3 length equals 18 residues. CDR3 nucleotides: TGCGCCAGCAGCTTGGGACCGACTAGCGGGGGGTACACAGATACGCAGTATTTT. This translates into CASSLGPTSGGYTDTQYF. Supplemented by reference TRBV5-1 and TRBJ2-3, the full variable domain reads KAGVTQTPRYLIKTRGQQVTLSCSPISGHRSVSWYQQTPGQGLQFLFEYFSETQRNKGNFPGRFSGRQFSNSRSEMNVSTLELGDSALYLCASSLGPTSGGYTDTQYFGPGTRLTVL.

The V and J genes are TRBV18 and TRBJ2-7, with TRBD2 identical over 7 bases. Germline CDR1 and CDR2: KGHSH and LQKENI. Germline trimming cut 2 bases from V and 1 base from J; bases unmatched to any gene: 5. The CDR3 contains 15 residues. CDR3: CASSPRSSGSYEQYF. The CDR3 DNA sequence: TGTGCCAGCTCACCAAGGAGTAGCGGGTCCTACGAGCAGTACTTC.

The rearrangement links TRBV9 to TRBJ1-2, with TRBD1 matching over 9 bases. Trimming at V came to 2 bases and at J to 4 bases, leaving 6 bases not matched to a gene. From germline, CDR1 is SGDLS and CDR2 YYNGEE. CDR3 length: 15 amino acids. The CDR3 coding sequence is TGTGCCAGCAGCGTTGCAACAGGGGGCCGCTATGGCTACACCTTC. It is translated as CASSVATGGRYGYTF.

V is TRBV28 and J is TRBJ2-1, with D possibly being TRBD1 (5 bases). The CDR3 is made up of 17 amino acids. The V gene lost 5 bases and the J gene lost 5 bases, with 22 bases spanning the gap. The V gene's germline CDR1 is MDHEN and CDR2 SYDVKM. The DNA for the CDR3 is TGTGCCAGCAGTCGAGCAATATTCAGGGTTATGAACAATGAGCAGTTCTTC. Encoded protein: CASSRAIFRVMNNEQFF.

This clone has only one observation. At one end the junction does not follow the germline gene, possibly because of a read error. The chain is built from TRBV5-4 and TRBJ1-2; weak D call: TRBD1 (5 bases). Per the germline V gene, CDR1 is SGHNT and CDR2 is YYREEE (reference sequence). The CDR3 is 14 residues long. The CDR3 nucleotides are TGTGCCGGCAGCAGACAGATTAGTAGCTATGGCTACACCTTC. It encodes CAGSRQISSYGYTF. Full variable domain (rest looked up from reference TRBV5-4 and TRBJ1-2): ETGVTQSPTHLIKTRGQQVTLRCSSQSGHNTVSWYQQALGQGPQFIFQYYREEENGRGNFPPRFSGLQFPNYSSELNVNALELDDSALYLCAGSRQISSYGYTFGSGTRLTVV.

The chain joins TRBV28 to TRBJ1-6, with D tentatively TRBD1 (5 bases). The CDR3 loop spans 14 amino acids. The germline V and J ends were trimmed by 6 bases and 11 bases, with 17 bases remaining between them. CDR1 and CDR2 (germline): MDHEN, SYDVKM. The CDR3 spells CASRLTSGYAPLHF. The CDR3 DNA follows: TGTGCCAGCAGACTCACATCAGGGTATGCACCCCTCCACTTT.